This TCR beta chain is from a study of blood T cell repertoires in COVID-19. The repertoire was sequenced with immunoSEQ multiplex PCR; TCRdb's copy has only in-frame clones and lacks some. Here the sample spans 250,000 or so clones, 86% being singletons. The CDR3 runs 11 residues. Turning to this clone: One end of the junction fails to match germline, which may point to a read error.

The TCR originated in a man aged 30-40 years with active or convalescent COVID-19. The sample consisted of peripheral blood. The chain links TRBV12-3 or TRBV12-4 to TRBJ2-7; 7 bases match TRBD2. CDR3 in amino acids: CASSLGGYFHF. In DNA form, the CDR3 reads TGTGCCAGCAGTTTGGGAGGGTATTTCCACTTC.